The rows below give T cell receptor beta chains drawn from one sample of a study of T cells after yellow fever vaccination. TCRdb re-called the 5' RACE reads through MiXCR, storing one row per CDR3 protein. The sample has a few hundred thousand distinct CDR3 sequences, about 10% seen once. The sample in question was CD4+ T cells sorted from PBMCs, obtained 5 days after the yellow fever booster vaccination. These receptors came from a man aged 18 to 30 who received the YFV17D yellow fever vaccine. CDR3s include the opening cysteine and the closing phenylalanine or tryptophan. A D gene is named only where the DNA matches it firmly. Clone size is shown for a subset of rows, as once, few, many or a class of expanded clone.

>few|TRBJ2-1|TRBV5-1|-
TGCGCCAGCAGCTTGGCCCAGGGAGGCAATGAGCAGTTCTTC
CASSLAQGGNEQFF
>few|TRBJ1-1|TRBV6-6|TRBD1
TGTGCCAGCAGACCTCCCTGGGACAGTTGGCCAAAAGCTTTCTTT
CASRPPWDSWPKAFF
>-|TRBJ1-2|TRBV28|-
TGTGCCAGCAGTTCCCCCTCTTCAGAAAACTATGGCTACACCTTC
CASSSPSSENYGYTF
>few|TRBJ2-5|TRBV12-3/TRBV12-4|TRBD1
TGTGCCAGCAGGCAAACAGGGGGCTTAGGGACCCAGTACTTC
CASRQTGGLGTQYF
>many|TRBJ2-2|TRBV5-1|-
TGCGCCAGCAGCTTGCAGGGAGCGGGCACCGGGGAGCTGTTTTTT
CASSLQGAGTGELFF
>-|TRBJ2-1|TRBV24-1|-
TGTGCCACCAGTGACACCACAGGGAGGGCCTACAATGAGCAGTTCTTC
CATSDTTGRAYNEQFF
>-|TRBJ2-3|TRBV29-1|-
TGCAGCGCCGCCAACCTTGATACGCAGTATTTT
CSAANLDTQYF
>few|TRBJ2-5|TRBV6-1|-
TGTGCCAGCAGCGACTTGGGACACAAAGAGACCCAGTACTTC
CASSDLGHKETQYF
>-|TRBJ2-7|TRBV10-1|-
TGCGCCAGCAGTCCAGGGTCTCGCTACGAGCAGTACTTC
CASSPGSRYEQYF
>few|TRBJ2-5|TRBV6-2/TRBV6-3|TRBD2
TGTGCCAGCAGGACAACTAGCGGCCTTGAGACCCAGTACTTC
CASRTTSGLETQYF
>few|TRBJ2-5|TRBV7-2|TRBD1
TGTGCCAGCAGCTTAGGGACCACCGGGACAGGGGAGACGGAGACCCAGTACTTC
CASSLGTTGTGETETQYF
>few|TRBJ2-3|TRBV6-1|TRBD1
TGTGCCAGCAGCTTTCGCCAGGGGGAAGATACGCAGTATTTT
CASSFRQGEDTQYF
>few|TRBJ2-5|TRBV4-3|-
TGCGCCAGCAGCCAAGAGTTGAGGGGCGAGGAGACCCAGTACTTC
CASSQELRGEETQYF
>few|TRBJ2-2|TRBV19|-
TGTGCCAGTAGTATTCGAGGTTCGAACACCGGGGAGCTGTTTTTT
CASSIRGSNTGELFF
>-|TRBJ1-2|TRBV4-2|TRBD1
TGTGCCAGCAGCCAAGGACAGGGGGCGTATGGCTACACCTTC
CASSQGQGAYGYTF
>few|TRBJ1-1|TRBV3-1|-
TGTGCCAGCAGCCCAAGTCGAGGGAACCAAGCTTTCTTT
CASSPSRGNQAFF
>few|TRBJ1-2|TRBV25-1|TRBD1
TGTGCCAGCAGTGAAAAACTCCGGGACAGGGCTGGCTACACCTTC
CASSEKLRDRAGYTF
>-|TRBJ1-6|TRBV2|-
TGTGCCAGCGGCGGTAGCCTGGACTCCTATAATTCACCCCTCGACTTT
CASGGSLDSYNSPLDF
>few|TRBJ2-3|TRBV9|-
TGTGCCAGCAGCGTCGACCATGTCTCCACAGATACGCAGTATTTT
CASSVDHVSTDTQYF
>-|TRBJ2-5|TRBV5-1|-
TGCGCCAGCAGCTTGGGCAGGGGCATCCAAGAGACCCAGTACTTC
CASSLGRGIQETQYF
>-|TRBJ1-6|TRBV5-1|TRBD1
TGCGCCAGCAGCCCCGGGACAGGGTTAACACCCCTCCACTTT
CASSPGTGLTPLHF
>many|TRBJ2-1|TRBV5-1|TRBD1
TGCGCCAGCAGCCTGGACAGGGGTGAGCAGTTCTTC
CASSLDRGEQFF
>-|TRBJ1-2|TRBV20-1|-
TGCAGTGCAATAAAAACAGGCCTCTATGGCTACACCTTC
CSAIKTGLYGYTF
>-|TRBJ2-5|TRBV11-2|TRBD2
TGTGCCAGCAGCCACGCCGACGGCGGGGGGTGGGAGACCCAGTACTTC
CASSHADGGGWETQYF
>many|TRBJ2-1|TRBV7-2|-
TGTGCCAGCAGCTTAGGGTCAGCCTACAATGAGCAGTTCTTC
CASSLGSAYNEQFF
>few|TRBJ2-3|TRBV20-1|TRBD2
TGCAGTGTTACTAGCGGGGCCTACACAGATACGCAGTATTTT
CSVTSGAYTDTQYF
>few|TRBJ2-3|TRBV4-1|TRBD2
TGCGCCAGCAGCCAACTAGCGGGTAAGACAGATACGCAGTATTTT
CASSQLAGKTDTQYF
>many|TRBJ2-5|TRBV10-3|TRBD1
TGTGCCACAGCAGAGGGGGCCCGGGAGACCCAGTACTTC
CATAEGARETQYF
>few|TRBJ2-3|TRBV7-3|TRBD2
TGTGCCAGCAGCTTAAGGGGAATCAGCGGGGGGGCCAAAGATACGCAGTATTTT
CASSLRGISGGAKDTQYF
>-|TRBJ2-1|TRBV12-3/TRBV12-4|TRBD2
TGTGCCAGTCTGGCGGGGGTGAATGAGCAGTTCTTC
CASLAGVNEQFF
>-|TRBJ2-3|TRBV21-1|-
TGTGCCAGCAGCACTGGACAGGGGGACGCCGATACGCAGTATTTT
CASSTGQGDADTQYF
>few|TRBJ2-5|TRBV20-1|TRBD2
TGCAGTGCTAGAACTAGCGGGGGCCACCAAGAGACCCAGTACTTC
CSARTSGGHQETQYF
>few|TRBJ1-2|TRBV7-9|-
TGTGCCAGCAGCTCCCGGGGCAGGGAGGATGGCTACACCTTC
CASSSRGREDGYTF
>-|TRBJ1-6|TRBV5-1|-
TGCGCCAGCAGCTTTGAGACGGAAGCCTTATATAATTCACCCCTCCACTTT
CASSFETEALYNSPLHF
>-|TRBJ2-5|TRBV30|-
TGTGCCTGGAGTGAGACCGGTTGGGAGACCCAGTACTTC
CAWSETGWETQYF
>few|TRBJ1-4|TRBV20-1|TRBD1
TGCAGTGTCCAGGACAGGGGGCTGGCTGAAAAACTGTTTTTT
CSVQDRGLAEKLFF
>many|TRBJ2-4|TRBV7-8|TRBD1
TGTGCCAGCAGCTCAGGGGGCGACCCTGCCAAAAACATTCAGTACTTC
CASSSGGDPAKNIQYF
>few|TRBJ2-7|TRBV12-3/TRBV12-4|-
TGTGCCAGCAGTTTAGGCAGGGGCAGGGATTACGAGCAGTACTTC
CASSLGRGRDYEQYF
>-|TRBJ1-5|TRBV4-1|-
TGCGCCAGCAGCCAAGAAGGCTCCGGGGGAGTCGGGGTATGGGGCAATCAGCCCCAGCATTTT
CASSQEGSGGVGVWGNQPQHF
>-|TRBJ1-5|TRBV20-1|-
TGCAGTGCTAGAGGCCCCGGGACTATAAATCAGCCCCAGCATTTT
CSARGPGTINQPQHF
>many|TRBJ1-4|TRBV4-1|TRBD1
TGCGCCAGCAGCCAAACAGGGGGATTGTATGAAAAACTGTTTTTT
CASSQTGGLYEKLFF
>-|TRBJ1-5|TRBV30|TRBD1
TGTGCCTGGAGCGCGGGACAGTTAAATCAGCCCCAGCATTTT
CAWSAGQLNQPQHF
>few|TRBJ2-2|TRBV5-6|-
TGTGCCAGCAGCGCGGCGAACACCGGGGAGCTGTTTTTT
CASSAANTGELFF
>-|TRBJ2-3|TRBV5-4|-
TGTGCCGCGGGGGATACGCAGTATTTT
CAAGDTQYF
>-|TRBJ1-4|TRBV12-3/TRBV12-4|-
TGTGCCAGCAGCTCACAGGGTATAGGAGAAAAACTGTTTTTT
CASSSQGIGEKLFF
>-|TRBJ2-1|TRBV23-1|-
TGCGCCAGCAGTCAGCGGAGGGCGCAGATTGAGCAGTTCTTC
CASSQRRAQIEQFF
>-|TRBJ1-3|TRBV6-5|-
TGTGCCAGCAGGAGGTCAGGCGGAAACACCATATATTTT
CASRRSGGNTIYF
>few|TRBJ2-1|TRBV5-4|-
TGTGCCAGCAGCCCCGTTCGTAGCTCCTACAATGAGCAGTTCTTC
CASSPVRSSYNEQFF
>-|TRBJ2-1|TRBV19|TRBD2
TGTGCCACCACCCTACTAGCGGGGGGGTACAATGAGCAGTTCTTC
CATTLLAGGYNEQFF
>many|TRBJ1-2|TRBV7-9|-
TGTGCCAGCAGCTTAACCAGGGGACCGCGATTTAACTATGGCTACACCTTC
CASSLTRGPRFNYGYTF
>few|TRBJ2-7|TRBV6-1|TRBD1
TGTGCCAGCGTGAGAGAGGGACAGGGCTACTACGAGCAGTACTTC
CASVREGQGYYEQYF
>-|TRBJ2-3|TRBV7-3|TRBD2
TGTGCCAGCAGCTTAAAGCGGGGGGGCACAGATACGCAGTATTTT
CASSLKRGGTDTQYF
>-|TRBJ2-1|TRBV6-5|-
TGTGCCAGCAGTTACGGGGGGGGCCGGTCCTACAATGAGCAGTTCTTC
CASSYGGGRSYNEQFF